Listed here are 31 T cell receptor beta chains from one sample, sequenced in a study of T cells in Graves' hyperthyroidism and ophthalmopathy. RNA transcripts yielded amplified TCR beta CDR3 regions. HTBI primers were employed in a first-round RT-PCR of the TCR CDR3. Each CDR3 protein is one row after TCRdb ran MiXCR on the multiplex PCR reads. This sample has hundreds of thousands of distinct CDR3 sequences, with 15% to 17% found just once. What was sequenced was blood. All receptors come from a woman in her late teens or twenties with Graves' hyperthyroidism.

In its sample, this clonotype was seen a few times. Since a much larger clone is just one base distant, this may be a read error. This chain connects TRBV12-3 or TRBV12-4 to TRBJ2-5; D uncertain. V was clipped by 5 bases and J by 5 bases, with 6 bases between them. The length of the CDR3 is 11 residues. The CDR3: CASSNMETQYF. The CDR3 nucleotides read TGTGCCAGCAGTAACATGGAGACCCAGTACTTC.

The genes are TRBV5-6 and TRBJ1-1; D remains ambiguous. CDR1 SGHDT and CDR2 YYEEEE come from the germline V gene. This CDR3 has 15 amino acids. Trimming took off 3 bases at V and 1 base at J, with 13 bases between the two ends. The CDR3 here is CASSSEGRRNTEAFF. The CDR3 DNA reads TGTGCCAGCAGCTCGGAAGGGCGGAGGAACACTGAAGCTTTCTTT. Using reference TRBV5-6 and TRBJ1-1 for the parts outside the CDR3, the full variable domain is DAGVTQSPTHLIKTRGQQVTLRCSPKSGHDTVSWYQQALGQGPQFIFQYYEEEERQRGNFPDRFSGHQFPNYSSELNVNALLLGDSALYLCASSSEGRRNTEAFFGQGTRLTVV.

At least ten counts were recorded for this clonotype. This chain uses TRBV7-9 with TRBJ1-1; the match to TRBD1 covers 7 bases. The CDR3 has 15 amino acids. Germline trimming cut 1 base from V and 4 bases from J; bases unmatched to any gene: 6. Germline V gene data show CDR1 as SEHNR and CDR2 as FQNEAQ (reference sequence). The CDR3 here is CASSLDQGGGTEAFF. In DNA form, the CDR3 reads TGTGCCAGCAGCTTAGATCAGGGGGGGGGCACTGAAGCTTTCTTT.

This clonotype was seen repeatedly, ten times or more. V and J are TRBV20-1 and TRBJ2-3, with TRBD1 identical over 9 bases. Germline CDR1 DFQATT, CDR2 SNEGSKA (reference sequence). This CDR3 contains 13 residues. Unmatched junction bases numbered 3, after V lost 6 bases and J lost 2 bases. The CDR3 nucleotides read TGCAGTGCCCGGACAGGGGACACAGATACGCAGTATTTT. Translated: CSARTGDTDTQYF.

In the case of this clonotype: An end of the junction differs from the germline gene, which may be a read error. The chain recombines TRBV15 with TRBJ2-5, with 9 nucleotides matching TRBD1. The CDR3 runs to 17 residues. Germline assignment: CDR1 LNHNV and CDR2 YYDKDF (reference sequence). CDR3 protein: CATSRAPGQGFQESQYF. The CDR3, as DNA: TGTGCCACCAGCAGAGCGCCGGGACAGGGTTTCCAAGAGTCCCAGTACTTC.

The chain carries TRBV10-3 and TRBJ1-1; D uncertain. This CDR3 has 12 amino acids. V gave up 1 base and J gave up 11 bases, with 11 bases separating them. The germline V gene has CDR1 ENHRY and CDR2 SYGVKD. CDR3 DNA sequence: TGTGCCATCAGTGAGTTCCAAGGCCAGGCTTTCTTT. Translating it yields CAISEFQGQAFF.

This clonotype was counted at least ten times. The chain couples TRBV11-2 to TRBJ1-1; D may be TRBD1 (6 bases). The CDR3 runs to 16 residues. The germline CDR1 and CDR2 sequences are SGHAT and FQNNGV. The V end was cut by 6 bases, the J end by 1 base, with 18 bases between. The DNA of the CDR3 is TGTGCCAGCAGTCACCCTATTGGCAGGGGGAACACTGAAGCTTTCTTT. The encoded protein is CASSHPIGRGNTEAFF.

This clonotype was detected many times. This chain connects TRBV11-2 to TRBJ1-4; D is uncertain. The V gene's germline CDR1 is SGHAT and CDR2 FQNNGV. This CDR3 contains 14 residues. V was pared by 4 bases and J by 8 bases, with 14 bases between. The CDR3 loop is CASSSEMGGEKLFF. In nucleotides, the CDR3 is TGTGCCAGCAGCTCGGAAATGGGTGGGGAAAAACTGTTTTTT. Using reference TRBV11-2 and TRBJ1-4 for the parts outside the CDR3, the full variable domain is EAGVAQSPRYKIIEKRQSVAFWCNPISGHATLYWYQQILGQGPKLLIQFQNNGVVDDSQLPKDRFSAERLKGVDSTLKIQPAKLEDSAVYLCASSSEMGGEKLFFGSGTQLSVL.

In its sample, this clonotype was seen many times. The J gene is TRBJ1-3, the V gene TRBV2; possible D gene TRBD1, 5 bases. V shed 5 bases and J shed 2 bases, with 10 bases lying between them. The germline gives CDR1 SNHLY, CDR2 FYNNEI. This CDR3 is 14 amino acids long. For the CDR3, the DNA is TGTGCCAGCAGTCGGGGGTGGACTGGAAACACCATATATTTT. Its translation: CASSRGWTGNTIYF. Complete variable domain (other parts from reference TRBV2 and TRBJ1-3): EPEVTQTPSHQVTQMGQEVILRCVPISNHLYFYWYRQILGQKVEFLVSFYNNEISEKSEIFDDQFSVERPDGSNFTLKIRSTKLEDSAMYFCASSRGWTGNTIYFGEGSWLTVV.

There are many counts of this clonotype. The CDR3 reads CSSRAPLFSNTEAFF. As DNA, the CDR3 is TGCAGCTCCAGGGCTCCACTTTTTTCGAACACTGAAGCTTTCTTT. The rearrangement joins TRBV20-1 to TRBJ1-1; tentatively, D is TRBD1 (5 bases). The germline gives CDR1 DFQATT, CDR2 SNEGSKA (reference sequence). This CDR3 comprises 15 residues.

This clonotype showed up many times. The chain uses TRBV7-9 and TRBJ1-2; D is undetermined. Germline loops: CDR1 SEHNR, CDR2 FQNEAQ (reference sequence). The V and J ends lost 5 bases and 7 bases respectively, with 11 bases between them. This CDR3 region has 12 residues. The CDR3 coding sequence is TGTGCCAGCAGCGCAGAAGGCGGTGGCTACACCTTC. Its translation is CASSAEGGGYTF.

The rearrangement uses TRBV7-3 and TRBJ1-4; no clear D gene. Trimming shortened V by 2 bases and J by 6 bases, and 7 bases separated the two germline ends. This CDR3 spans 13 amino acids. CDR1 SGHTA and CDR2 FQGTGA come from the germline V gene. CDR3 protein: CASSLGPYEKLFF. CDR3 in DNA: TGTGCCAGCAGCTTAGGCCCCTATGAAAAACTGTTTTTT.

This clonotype was seen at least ten times. The genes are TRBV6-1 and TRBJ2-1; D not resolved. V lost 0 bases to trimming and J lost 0 bases, with 6 bases between them. The CDR3 extends over 15 amino acids. Germline CDR1 reads MNHNS; CDR2 reads SASEGT. The CDR3 spells CASSEADPSYNEQFF. CDR3 sequence (DNA): TGTGCCAGCAGTGAAGCGGACCCCTCCTACAATGAGCAGTTCTTC.

This clonotype occurred a few times. The chain couples TRBV7-2 to TRBJ1-2, with 9 bases that match TRBD1. This CDR3 region has 14 residues. Germline V gives CDR1 SGHTA, CDR2 FQGNSA. The V and J ends lost 5 bases and 5 bases, in that order; junction bases with no gene match: 6. This chain's CDR3 is CASSDGTGLYGYTF. In DNA, the CDR3 is TGTGCCAGCAGCGATGGGACAGGGCTGTATGGCTACACCTTC.

With respect to this clonotype: The junction differs from germline at one of its ends, possibly a read error. The rearrangement uses TRBV11-2 and TRBJ2-1; 9 positions agree with TRBD2. There are 15 residues in the CDR3. In germline, CDR1 is SGHAT, CDR2 FQNNGV. The CDR3 bases are TGTGTCAGCAGCGGGTCGGCGGGGGGGCGGAATGAGCAGTTCTTC. It is translated as CVSSGSAGGRNEQFF. Full variable domain (rest looked up from reference TRBV11-2 and TRBJ2-1): EAGVAQSPRYKIIEKRQSVAFWCNPISGHATLYWYQQILGQGPKLLIQFQNNGVVDDSQLPKDRFSAERLKGVDSTLKIQPAKLEDSAVYLCVSSGSAGGRNEQFFGPGTRLTVL.

This chain joins TRBV12-5 and TRBJ2-2, with D unclear. The length of the CDR3 is 12 residues. The ends were cut back, 4 bases at V and 7 bases at J, with 7 bases in the middle. In germline, CDR1 is LGHNT, CDR2 FRNRAP. CDR3 protein: CASGSLYGELFF. The CDR3 coding sequence is TGTGCTAGTGGTTCTTTATACGGGGAGCTGTTTTTT.

Many counts were recorded for this clonotype. The CDR3 loop is CASSLGQVYEQYF. Here the CDR3 DNA reads TGTGCCAGCAGCTTAGGACAGGTCTACGAGCAGTACTTC. The rearrangement joins TRBV7-9 to TRBJ2-7, with D perhaps TRBD1 (6 bases). V lost 1 base and J 3 bases, leaving 7 bases between the germline ends. The CDR3 loop spans 13 amino acids. Germline CDR1 is SEHNR and CDR2 is FQNEAQ (reference sequence).

This clonotype was seen repeatedly, ten times or more. This chain uses TRBV11-2 with TRBJ1-1; D remains ambiguous. CDR1 is SGHAT and CDR2 is FQNNGV in the germline V gene. V lost 5 bases to trimming and J lost 1 base, with 11 bases between them. The CDR3 length is 14 residues. The CDR3 bases are TGTGCCAGCAGCCCCATCTCAGCGAACACTGAAGCTTTCTTT. This translates into CASSPISANTEAFF. The variable domain in full, with the rest retrieved from reference TRBV11-2 and TRBJ1-1, is EAGVAQSPRYKIIEKRQSVAFWCNPISGHATLYWYQQILGQGPKLLIQFQNNGVVDDSQLPKDRFSAERLKGVDSTLKIQPAKLEDSAVYLCASSPISANTEAFFGQGTRLTVV.

For this clonotype: In this CDR3 the conserved last residue, phenylalanine or tryptophan, is missing, so a read error is likely. The gene calls are TRBV20-1 and TRBJ2-5; 8 positions agree with TRBD2. Germline V lookup: CDR1 DFQATT, CDR2 SNEGSKA (reference sequence). CDR3 length: 15 residues. The ends lost 2 bases at V and 2 bases at J; junction bases unmatched: 7. CDR3 sequence: CSARRLAGAQETQYL. The DNA of the CDR3 is TGCAGTGCTAGACGGCTAGCGGGCGCACAAGAGACCCAGTACTTA.

V and J are TRBV19 and TRBJ2-7; D is undetermined. V shed 3 bases and J shed 2 bases, with 8 bases lying between them. In germline, CDR1 is LNHDA, CDR2 SQIVND (reference sequence). The CDR3 is 13 residues long. CDR3 protein: CASSMRDPYEQYF. The DNA of the CDR3 is TGTGCCAGTAGTATGCGAGATCCCTACGAGCAGTACTTC.

This clonotype was recorded at least ten times. The chain carries TRBV12-3 or TRBV12-4 and TRBJ2-2; tentative D call: TRBD1 (6 bases). Trimming shortened V by 4 bases and J by 4 bases, and 10 bases separated the two germline ends. CDR3 size: 14 residues. This CDR3 reads CASSSGQFTGELFF. CDR3 nucleotide sequence: TGTGCCAGCAGTTCCGGACAGTTCACCGGGGAGCTGTTTTTT.

This clonotype was picked up many times. The chain combines TRBV11-2 with TRBJ2-7; tentative D call: TRBD1 (5 bases). The CDR3 is 13 residues long. Germline lookup yields CDR1 SGHAT and CDR2 FQNNGV. Trimming took 5 bases from V and 4 from J, leaving 12 bases between them. CDR3 in amino acids: CASSRLGVYEQYF. The DNA of the CDR3 is TGTGCCAGCAGCCGATTAGGGGTATACGAGCAGTACTTC.

This clonotype was detected many times. V is TRBV28 and J is TRBJ2-1, with 7 bases lining up with TRBD2. The CDR3 consists of 15 residues. The V segment lost 2 bases and the J segment 7 bases; nucleotides outside the gene matches: 8. Germline CDR1 reads MDHEN; CDR2 reads SYDVKM. The CDR3 DNA is TGTGCCAGCAGTTTACCCCCAGCGGGGCCGAATGAGCAGTTCTTC. This translates into CASSLPPAGPNEQFF. The full variable domain, in which reference TRBV28 and TRBJ2-1 provide the parts outside the CDR3, is DVKVTQSSRYLVKRTGEKVFLECVQDMDHENMFWYRQDPGLGLRLIYFSYDVKMKEKGDIPEGYSVSREKKERFSLILESASTNQTSMYLCASSLPPAGPNEQFFGPGTRLTVL.

This clonotype was seen at least ten times. CDR3 region: CASRKPGQSSYEQYF. The CDR3 DNA reads TGTGCCAGCAGGAAGCCGGGACAGAGCTCCTACGAGCAGTACTTC. The rearrangement uses TRBV11-2 and TRBJ2-7, with 7 bases lining up with TRBD1. Germline lookup yields CDR1 SGHAT and CDR2 FQNNGV. V dropped 6 bases and J dropped 0; count of bases not matched to a gene: 8. This CDR3 region has 15 residues.

This clonotype was counted ten times or more. This chain connects TRBV12-3 or TRBV12-4 to TRBJ1-1; TRBD1 aligns across 7 bases. This CDR3 is 14 amino acids long. Trimming at V came to 6 bases and at J to 3 bases, leaving 7 bases not matched to a gene. The CDR3 DNA reads as TGTGCCAGCAGCCCAGACAGGGTTTACACTGAAGCTTTCTTT. It specifies CASSPDRVYTEAFF.

At least ten counts were recorded for this clonotype. V and J are TRBV6-2 or TRBV6-3 and TRBJ1-5, with unresolved D. Germline V lookup: CDR1 MNHEY, CDR2 SVGEGT. The V gene lost 6 bases and the J gene lost 0 bases, with 18 bases spanning the gap. This CDR3 is built from 17 residues. As DNA, the CDR3 is TGTGCCAGCAGCCCCCGGTGGGGAATGGATAGCAATCAGCCCCAGCATTTT. Protein product: CASSPRWGMDSNQPQHF.

The sample holds a few counts of this clonotype. V gene TRBV24-1 combines with J gene TRBJ2-3; 9 bases agree with TRBD2. Trimming removed 3 bases from V and 3 bases from J; junction bases left unmatched: 3. From germline, CDR1 is KGHDR and CDR2 SFDVKD. This CDR3 spans 15 amino acids. The CDR3: CATSDPGLATDTQYF. The CDR3 region has the DNA TGTGCCACCAGTGATCCTGGACTAGCGACAGATACGCAGTATTTT.

In this sample, this clonotype turned up a few times. The chain links TRBV20-1 to TRBJ2-1; no clear D. The CDR3 has 12 amino acids. Trimming took 2 bases from V and 5 from J, leaving 7 bases between them. Looked up from germline, CDR1 is DFQATT and CDR2 is SNEGSKA (reference sequence). CDR3 loop: CSARRADNEQFF. The CDR3 nucleotides are TGCAGTGCTAGACGAGCTGACAATGAGCAGTTCTTC.

Only a few counts were recorded for this clonotype. The rearrangement links TRBV7-2 to TRBJ2-1, with 8 bases fitting TRBD2. Germline V gives CDR1 SGHTA, CDR2 FQGNSA. This CDR3 has 15 residues. The ends lost 5 bases at V and 3 bases at J; junction bases unmatched: 6. CDR3 in amino acids: CASSHPGLGYNEQFF. DNA of the CDR3: TGTGCCAGCAGCCACCCGGGACTAGGCTACAATGAGCAGTTCTTC.

Only a few counts were recorded for this clonotype. The chain couples TRBV15 to TRBJ2-2; perhaps TRBD1 as D (6 bases). Germline V gives CDR1 LNHNV, CDR2 YYDKDF (reference sequence). This CDR3 has 14 amino acids. V was cut by 4 bases and J by 5 bases, with 11 bases left in between. The CDR3 protein is CATSKLQGTGELFF. The CDR3 DNA follows: TGTGCCACCAGCAAACTTCAGGGGACCGGGGAGCTGTTTTTT.

This clonotype was observed at least ten times. J is TRBJ1-1 and V is TRBV6-1, with D perhaps matching TRBD1 (5 bases). The CDR3 is 15 residues long. The ends were cut back, 6 bases at V and 5 bases at J, with 19 bases in the middle. Germline CDR1 reads MNHNS; CDR2 reads SASEGT. The DNA for the CDR3 is TGTGCCAGCAGGGGGGGGATTCGAACGGGGACTGAAGCTTTCTTT. This codes for CASRGGIRTGTEAFF.